This T cell receptor (beta chain) was retrieved from a study of cytomegalovirus exposure and HLA in healthy donors. PCR involved 60 Vbeta and 13 Jbeta primers. Produced via immunoSEQ multiplex PCR; TCRdb's table is partial and in-frame only. Of roughly 200,000 clones listed, almost 85% are singletons. The CDR3 length is 18 residues. Trimming at V came to 3 bases and at J to 1 base, leaving 7 bases not matched to a gene. Germline CDR1 and CDR2: SGHDN and FVKESK. The material sequenced was PBMCs. J is TRBJ2-2 and V is TRBV14; 11 bases map to TRBD2. This receptor was taken from a woman in her forties in good health and CMV-seronegative. The DNA for the CDR3 is TGTGCCAGCAGCCACAGGCTAGCGGGGGGCCTGAACACCGGGGAGCTGTTTTTT. Its translation: CASSHRLAGGLNTGELFF.